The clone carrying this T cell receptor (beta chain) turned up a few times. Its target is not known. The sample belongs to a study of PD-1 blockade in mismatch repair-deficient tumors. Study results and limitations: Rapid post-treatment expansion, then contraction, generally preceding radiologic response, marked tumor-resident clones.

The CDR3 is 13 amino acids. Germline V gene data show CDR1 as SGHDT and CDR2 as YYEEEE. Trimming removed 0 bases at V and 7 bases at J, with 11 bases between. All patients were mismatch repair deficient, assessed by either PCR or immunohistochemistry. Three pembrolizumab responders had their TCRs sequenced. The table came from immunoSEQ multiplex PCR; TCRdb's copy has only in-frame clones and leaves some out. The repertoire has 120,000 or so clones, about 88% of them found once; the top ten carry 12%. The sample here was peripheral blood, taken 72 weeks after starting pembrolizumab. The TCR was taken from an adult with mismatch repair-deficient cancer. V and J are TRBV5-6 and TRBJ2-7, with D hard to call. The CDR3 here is CASSLVLGREQYF. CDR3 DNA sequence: TGTGCCAGCAGCTTGGTTCTGGGTCGGGAGCAGTACTTC.